This T cell receptor beta chain was sequenced in a study of Ad26.COV2.S vaccination and SARS-CoV-2 variants. Indicated treatment: 15 to 20 received Ad26.COV2.S at low or high dose, single or two shots; roughly 5 received placebo; per-sample allocation not given. Sampling was done on day 63 after the first vaccine or placebo injection. Immunization relied on an Ad26 vector, which expressed Wuhan-strain SARS-CoV-2 spike. Germline values: CDR1 MDHEN, CDR2 SYDVKM. The CDR3 consists of 14 residues. The ends lost 6 bases at V and 4 bases at J; junction bases unmatched: 5. Concerning this clone itself: The target antigen is unknown.

TCRdb keeps only in-frame clones here, not all; method: immunoSEQ multiplex PCR. The table records around 500,000 clones, 89% of them present only once. Study-level results: Participants in the vaccine arm had higher spike-specific TCR breadth; placebo recipients had lower.

The rearrangement uses TRBV28 and TRBJ1-4, with 7 positions matching TRBD1. The sample was peripheral blood, taken in a trial of Ad26.COV2.S vaccine versus placebo. The sequence derives from a person between 18 and 60 years old who received the Ad26.COV2.S COVID-19 vaccine or a placebo. CDR3 in amino acids: CASSETGFNEKLFF. The CDR3 DNA reads TGTGCCAGCAGCGAGACAGGGTTTAATGAAAAACTGTTTTTT.